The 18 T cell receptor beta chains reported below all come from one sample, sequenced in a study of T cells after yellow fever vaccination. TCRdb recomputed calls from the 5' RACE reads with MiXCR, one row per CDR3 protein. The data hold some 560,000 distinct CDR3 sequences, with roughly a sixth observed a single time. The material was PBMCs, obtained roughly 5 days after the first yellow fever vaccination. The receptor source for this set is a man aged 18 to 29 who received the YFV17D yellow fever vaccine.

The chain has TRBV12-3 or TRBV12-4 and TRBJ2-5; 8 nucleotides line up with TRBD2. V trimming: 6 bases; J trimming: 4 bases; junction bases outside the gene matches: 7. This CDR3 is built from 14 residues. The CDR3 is CASSTIGGAETQYF. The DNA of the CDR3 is TGTGCCAGCAGCACAATCGGGGGGGCAGAGACCCAGTACTTC.

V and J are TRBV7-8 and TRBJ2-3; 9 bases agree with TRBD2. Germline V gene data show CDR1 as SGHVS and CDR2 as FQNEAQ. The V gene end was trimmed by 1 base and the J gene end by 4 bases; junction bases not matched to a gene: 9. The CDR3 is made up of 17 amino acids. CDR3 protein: CASSLDVRGGGADTQYF. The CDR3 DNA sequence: TGTGCCAGCAGCTTAGATGTGCGGGGGGGCGGCGCAGATACGCAGTATTTT.

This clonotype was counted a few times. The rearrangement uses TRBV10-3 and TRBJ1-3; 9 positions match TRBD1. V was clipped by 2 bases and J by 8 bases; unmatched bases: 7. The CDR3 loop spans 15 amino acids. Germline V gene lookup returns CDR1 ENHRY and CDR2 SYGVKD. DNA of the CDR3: TGTGCCATCAGTGAGGCCGGACAGGGGCCAGACACCATATATTTT. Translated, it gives CAISEAGQGPDTIYF.

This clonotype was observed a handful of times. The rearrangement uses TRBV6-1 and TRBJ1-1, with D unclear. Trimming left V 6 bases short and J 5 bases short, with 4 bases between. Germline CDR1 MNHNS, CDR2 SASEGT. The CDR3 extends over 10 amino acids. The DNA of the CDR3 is TGTGCCAGCAGGTGGACTGAAGCTTTCTTT. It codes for CASRWTEAFF.

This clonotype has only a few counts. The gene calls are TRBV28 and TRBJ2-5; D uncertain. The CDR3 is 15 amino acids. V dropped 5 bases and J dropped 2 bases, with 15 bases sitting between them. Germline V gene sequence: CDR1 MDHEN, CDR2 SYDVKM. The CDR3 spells CASSPGGPQQETQYF. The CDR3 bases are TGTGCCAGCAGTCCGGGTGGCCCACAACAAGAGACCCAGTACTTC.

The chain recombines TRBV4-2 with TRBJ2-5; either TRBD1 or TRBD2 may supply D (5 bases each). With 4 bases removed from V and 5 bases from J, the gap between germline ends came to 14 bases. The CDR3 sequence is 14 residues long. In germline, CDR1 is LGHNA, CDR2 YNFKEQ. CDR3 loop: CASSRGPERETQYF. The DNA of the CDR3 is TGTGCCAGCAGCCGGGGACCAGAACGGGAGACCCAGTACTTC.

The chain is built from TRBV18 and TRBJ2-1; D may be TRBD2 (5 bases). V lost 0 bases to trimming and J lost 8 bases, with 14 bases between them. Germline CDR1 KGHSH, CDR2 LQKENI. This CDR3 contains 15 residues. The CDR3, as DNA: TGTGCCAGCTCACCACCGCCCGGGGATGGGGATGAGCAGTTCTTC. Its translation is CASSPPPGDGDEQFF.

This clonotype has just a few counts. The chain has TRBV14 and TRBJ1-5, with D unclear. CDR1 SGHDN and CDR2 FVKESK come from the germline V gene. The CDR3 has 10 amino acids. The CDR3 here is CPGHDQPQHF. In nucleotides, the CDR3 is TGTCCTGGCCACGATCAGCCCCAGCATTTT.

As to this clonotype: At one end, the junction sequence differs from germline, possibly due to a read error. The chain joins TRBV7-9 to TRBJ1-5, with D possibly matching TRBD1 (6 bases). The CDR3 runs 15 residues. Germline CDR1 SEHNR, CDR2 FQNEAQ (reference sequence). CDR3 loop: CASSLYRDGDQPKHF. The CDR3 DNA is TGTGCCAGCAGCTTATACAGGGATGGTGATCAGCCCAAGCATTTT.

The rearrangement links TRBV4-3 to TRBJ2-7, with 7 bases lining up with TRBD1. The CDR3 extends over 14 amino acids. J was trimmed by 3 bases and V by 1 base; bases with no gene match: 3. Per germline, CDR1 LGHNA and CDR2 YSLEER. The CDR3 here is CASSQGRQGYEQYV. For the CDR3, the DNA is TGCGCCAGCAGCCAAGGAAGACAGGGCTACGAGCAGTACGTC.

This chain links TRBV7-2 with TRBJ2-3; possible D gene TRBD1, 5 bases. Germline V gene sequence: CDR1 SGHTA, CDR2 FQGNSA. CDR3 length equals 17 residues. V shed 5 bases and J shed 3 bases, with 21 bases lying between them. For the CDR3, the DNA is TGTGCCAGCAGCCGCGGCAGGGCGTATACAAGAACAGATACGCAGTATTTT. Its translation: CASSRGRAYTRTDTQYF.

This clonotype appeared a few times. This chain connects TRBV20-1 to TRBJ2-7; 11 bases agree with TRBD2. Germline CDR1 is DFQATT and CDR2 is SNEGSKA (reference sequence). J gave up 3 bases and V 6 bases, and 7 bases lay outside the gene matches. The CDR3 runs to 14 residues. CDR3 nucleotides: TGCAGTGCACGACCGGGACTAGCGGTCTACGAGCAGTACTTC. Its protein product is CSARPGLAVYEQYF.

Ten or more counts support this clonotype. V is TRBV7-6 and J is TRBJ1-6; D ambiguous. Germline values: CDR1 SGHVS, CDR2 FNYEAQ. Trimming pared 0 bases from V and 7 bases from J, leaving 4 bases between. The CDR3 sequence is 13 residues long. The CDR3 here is CASSLAENSPLHF. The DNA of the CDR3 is TGTGCCAGCAGCTTAGCAGAGAATTCACCCCTCCACTTT.

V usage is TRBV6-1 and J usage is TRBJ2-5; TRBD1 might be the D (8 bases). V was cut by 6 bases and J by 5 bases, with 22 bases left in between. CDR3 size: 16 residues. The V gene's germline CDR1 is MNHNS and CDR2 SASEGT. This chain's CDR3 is CASRPTRQGRGETQYF. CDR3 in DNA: TGTGCCAGCAGGCCAACCCGACAGGGGCGGGGGGAGACCCAGTACTTC.

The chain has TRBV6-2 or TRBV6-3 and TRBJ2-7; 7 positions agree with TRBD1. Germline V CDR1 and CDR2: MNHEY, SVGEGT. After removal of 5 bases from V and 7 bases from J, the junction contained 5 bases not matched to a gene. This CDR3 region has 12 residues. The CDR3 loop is CASSDREREQYV. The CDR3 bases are TGTGCCAGCAGTGACAGGGAGCGGGAGCAGTACGTC.

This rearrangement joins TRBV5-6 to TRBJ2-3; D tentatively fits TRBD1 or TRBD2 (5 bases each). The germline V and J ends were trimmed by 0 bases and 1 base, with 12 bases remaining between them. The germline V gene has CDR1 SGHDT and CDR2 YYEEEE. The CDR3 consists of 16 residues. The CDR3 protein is CASSLVSGLGTDTQYF. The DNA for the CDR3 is TGTGCCAGCAGCTTGGTATCGGGGCTGGGCACAGATACGCAGTATTTT. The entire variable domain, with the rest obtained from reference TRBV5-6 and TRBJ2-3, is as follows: DAGVTQSPTHLIKTRGQQVTLRCSPKSGHDTVSWYQQALGQGPQFIFQYYEEEERQRGNFPDRFSGHQFPNYSSELNVNALLLGDSALYLCASSLVSGLGTDTQYFGPGTRLTVL.

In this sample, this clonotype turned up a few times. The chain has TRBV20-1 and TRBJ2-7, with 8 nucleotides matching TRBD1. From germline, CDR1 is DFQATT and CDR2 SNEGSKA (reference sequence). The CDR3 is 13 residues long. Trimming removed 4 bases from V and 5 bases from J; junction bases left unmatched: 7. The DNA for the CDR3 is TGCAGTGCTACACGGACAGGGACGAACGAGCAGTACGTC. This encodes CSATRTGTNEQYV.

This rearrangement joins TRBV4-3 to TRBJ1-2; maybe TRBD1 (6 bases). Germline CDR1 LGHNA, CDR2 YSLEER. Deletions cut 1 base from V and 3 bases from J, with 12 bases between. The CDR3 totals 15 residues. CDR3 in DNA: TGCGCCAGCAGCCAAGGTCACAAGGGGGACTATGGCTACACCTTC. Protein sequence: CASSQGHKGDYGYTF.